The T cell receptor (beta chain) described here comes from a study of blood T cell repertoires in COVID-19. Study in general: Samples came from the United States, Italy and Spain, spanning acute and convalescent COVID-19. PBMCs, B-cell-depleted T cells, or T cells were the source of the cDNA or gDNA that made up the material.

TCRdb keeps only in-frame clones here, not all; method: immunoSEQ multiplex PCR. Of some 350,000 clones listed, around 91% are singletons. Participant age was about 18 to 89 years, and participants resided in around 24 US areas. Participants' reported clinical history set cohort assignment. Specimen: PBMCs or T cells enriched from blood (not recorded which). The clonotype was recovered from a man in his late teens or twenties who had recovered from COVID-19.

CDR3 coding DNA: TGCGCCAGCAAGGCTGGACTCGCGAACACCGGGGAGCTGTTTTTT. This translates into CASKAGLANTGELFF. The V call is TRBV5-1, the J call TRBJ2-2; possible D gene TRBD2, 5 bases. Germline CDR1 is SGHRS and CDR2 is YFSETQ. This CDR3 comprises 15 residues. V was trimmed by 6 bases and J by 0 bases, leaving 12 bases between them.